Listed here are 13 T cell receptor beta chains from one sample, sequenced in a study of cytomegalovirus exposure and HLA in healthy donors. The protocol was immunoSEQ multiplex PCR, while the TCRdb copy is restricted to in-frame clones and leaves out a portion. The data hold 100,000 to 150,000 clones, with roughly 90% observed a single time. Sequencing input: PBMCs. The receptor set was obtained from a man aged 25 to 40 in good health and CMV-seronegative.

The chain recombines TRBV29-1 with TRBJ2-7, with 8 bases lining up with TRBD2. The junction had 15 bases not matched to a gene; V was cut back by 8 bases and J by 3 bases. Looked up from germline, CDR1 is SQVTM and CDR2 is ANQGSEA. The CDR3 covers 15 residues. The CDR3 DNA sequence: TGCAGCATCTTTTTAGCGGGACCTGTGGGCTACGAGCAGTACTTC. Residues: CSIFLAGPVGYEQYF.

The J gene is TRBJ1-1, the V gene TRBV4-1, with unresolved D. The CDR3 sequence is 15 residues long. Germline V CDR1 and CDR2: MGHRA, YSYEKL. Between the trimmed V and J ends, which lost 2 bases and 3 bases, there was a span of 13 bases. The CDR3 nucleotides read TGCGCCAGCAGCCAACCAGACCGGAGGGACACTGAAGCTTTCTTT. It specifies CASSQPDRRDTEAFF.

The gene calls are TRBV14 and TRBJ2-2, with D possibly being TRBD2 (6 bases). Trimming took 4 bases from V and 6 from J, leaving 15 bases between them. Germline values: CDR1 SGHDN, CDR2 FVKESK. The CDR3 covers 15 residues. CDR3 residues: CASSPRRASAGELFF. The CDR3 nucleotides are TGTGCCAGCAGCCCCAGGCGGGCTAGCGCCGGGGAGCTGTTTTTT.

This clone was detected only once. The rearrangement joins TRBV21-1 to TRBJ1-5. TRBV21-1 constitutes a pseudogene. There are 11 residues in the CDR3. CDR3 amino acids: CASTIFGPQHF. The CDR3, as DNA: TGTGCCAGCACTATCTTCGGGCCCCAGCATTTT.

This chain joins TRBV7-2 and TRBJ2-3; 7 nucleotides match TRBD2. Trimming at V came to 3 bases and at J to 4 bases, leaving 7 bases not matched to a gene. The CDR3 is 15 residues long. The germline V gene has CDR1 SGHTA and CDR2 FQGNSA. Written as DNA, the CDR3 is TGTGCCAGCAGCTTTGTGGGAGGGCCCCCAGATACGCAGTATTTT. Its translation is CASSFVGGPPDTQYF. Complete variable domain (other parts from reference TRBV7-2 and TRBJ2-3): GAGVSQSPSNKVTEKGKDVELRCDPISGHTALYWYRQSLGQGLEFLIYFQGNSAPDKSGLPSDRFSAERTGGSVSTLTIQRTQQEDSAVYLCASSFVGGPPDTQYFGPGTRLTVL.

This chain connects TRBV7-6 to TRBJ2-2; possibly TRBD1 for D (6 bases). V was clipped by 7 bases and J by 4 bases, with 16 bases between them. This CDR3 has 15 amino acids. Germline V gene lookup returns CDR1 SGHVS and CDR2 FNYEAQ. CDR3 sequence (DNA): TGTGCCAGCACTAACTCCAGGGGATTCACCGGGGAGCTGTTTTTT. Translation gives CASTNSRGFTGELFF.

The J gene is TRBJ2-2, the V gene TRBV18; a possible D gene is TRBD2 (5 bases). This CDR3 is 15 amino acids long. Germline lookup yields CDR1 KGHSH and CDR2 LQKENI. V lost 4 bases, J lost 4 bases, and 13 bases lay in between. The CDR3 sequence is CASSQRGSSTGELFF. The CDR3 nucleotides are TGTGCCAGCTCACAACGTGGGAGTTCCACCGGGGAGCTGTTTTTT.

This CDR3 is CASGGTYEQYF. CDR3 DNA sequence: TGTGCCAGCGGCGGCACCTACGAGCAGTACTTC. This rearrangement joins TRBV6-1 to TRBJ2-7; D uncertain. CDR3 length: 11 amino acids. CDR1 is MNHNS and CDR2 is SASEGT in the germline V gene. V was pared by 8 bases and J by 2 bases, with 7 bases between.

The CDR3 loop is CASSPGTGTEAFF. In DNA form, the CDR3 reads TGTGCCAGCAGCCCCGGGACAGGCACTGAAGCTTTCTTT. The chain uses TRBV7-3 and TRBJ1-1, with 8 positions matching TRBD1. The CDR3 sequence is 13 residues long. V shed 5 bases and J 4 bases; nucleotides not matched to a gene: 3. Germline assignment: CDR1 SGHTA and CDR2 FQGTGA.

The CDR3 reads CASSPISGGAYNEQFF. DNA of the CDR3: TGTGCCAGCAGCCCGATCAGCGGGGGTGCGTACAATGAGCAGTTCTTC. The chain is built from TRBV7-3 and TRBJ2-1; 8 bases are a match to TRBD2. The germline V gene encodes CDR1 SGHTA and CDR2 FQGTGA. This CDR3 is 16 amino acids long. The trim removed 5 bases at V and 4 bases at J, leaving 10 bases unmatched. The full variable domain, rest sourced from reference TRBV7-3 and TRBJ2-1, is GAGVSQTPSNKVTEKGKYVELRCDPISGHTALYWYRQSLGQGPEFLIYFQGTGAADDSGLPNDRFFAVRPEGSVSTLKIQRTERGDSAVYLCASSPISGGAYNEQFFGPGTRLTVL.

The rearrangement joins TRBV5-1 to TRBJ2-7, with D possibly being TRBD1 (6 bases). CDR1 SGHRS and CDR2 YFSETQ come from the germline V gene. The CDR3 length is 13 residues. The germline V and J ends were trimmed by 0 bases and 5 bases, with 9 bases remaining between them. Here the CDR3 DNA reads TGCGCCAGCAGCTTGGGCAGGGGCGACGAGCAGTACTTC. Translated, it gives CASSLGRGDEQYF.

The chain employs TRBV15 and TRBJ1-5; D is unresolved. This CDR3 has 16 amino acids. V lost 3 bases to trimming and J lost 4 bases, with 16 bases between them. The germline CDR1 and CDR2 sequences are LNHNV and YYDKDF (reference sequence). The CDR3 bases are TGTGCCACCAGCAGTGAGGAGGCCTTTTGGAATCAGCCCCAGCATTTT. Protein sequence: CATSSEEAFWNQPQHF.

The CDR3, as DNA: TGCGCCAGCAGCCAATTGCTAGCGGGAGGGGACTACGAGCAGTACTTC. As protein: CASSQLLAGGDYEQYF. The chain couples TRBV4-3 to TRBJ2-7, with 12 positions matching TRBD2. Trimming at V came to 2 bases and at J to 3 bases, leaving 5 bases not matched to a gene. Germline loops: CDR1 LGHNA, CDR2 YSLEER. The CDR3 is 16 amino acids.